This T cell receptor beta chain derives from a study of cytomegalovirus exposure and HLA in healthy donors. In the study overall: Most genotyped donors, over 70% of fewer than 400, had Caucasian-associated genetic ancestry. Study observations and caveats: Researchers catalogued 164 TCR beta chains as cytomegalovirus-associated. Reports state that TCR beta sequences accurately predicted most subjects' HLA-A and HLA-B alleles.

60 Vbeta and 13 Jbeta primers were used in PCR. Generated by immunoSEQ multiplex PCR, the TCRdb table keeps only in-frame clones and is missing some. The table shows 150,000 to 200,000 clones, with roughly 82% occurring only once. This clone was seen a few times. Its specificity is unknown. Source material: PBMCs. The sequence derives from a woman between 45 and 60 years old in good health and CMV-seropositive.

This chain's CDR3 is CASSVAGFNTEAFF. Written as DNA, the CDR3 is TGTGCCAGCAGCGTAGCAGGGTTTAACACTGAAGCTTTCTTT. The chain couples TRBV9 to TRBJ1-1; the D gene is possibly TRBD1 (5 bases). Germline CDR1 and CDR2: SGDLS and YYNGEE. The CDR3 has 14 amino acids. V dropped 0 bases and J dropped 2 bases, with 8 bases sitting between them. The full variable domain, with the rest looked up from reference TRBV9 and TRBJ1-1, is DSGVTQTPKHLITATGQRVTLRCSPRSGDLSVYWYQQSLDQGLQFLIQYYNGEERAKGNILERFSAQQFPDLHSELNLSSLELGDSALYFCASSVAGFNTEAFFGQGTRLTVV.